This T cell receptor (beta chain) appears in the sequencing data of a study of OX40 agonist ivuxolimab in advanced cancers. The overall study: Recorded diagnoses for dose-escalation patients were hepatocellular carcinoma, melanoma, renal cell or head and neck cancer. The group had a mean age of approximately 60 years, ranged from about 20 to 79, and was 82.7% male.

Sequencing was performed with immunoSEQ multiplex PCR; in TCRdb, only in-frame clones are kept and a portion is missing. The repertoire holds around 70,000 clones, with 85% to 90% as singletons. This TCR derives from an adult with an advanced solid tumor such as melanoma, head and neck, liver or kidney cancer. The specimen was CD4+ or CD8+ T cells sorted from blood, collected in a trial of the OX40 agonist ivuxolimab.

The CDR3 region is CASSLDGYGNQPQHF. Written as DNA, the CDR3 is TGTGCCAGCAGCTTGGACGGGTATGGCAATCAGCCCCAGCATTTT. V gene TRBV5-8 combines with J gene TRBJ1-5, with D unresolved. The V and J ends lost 0 bases and 2 bases respectively, with 9 bases between them. The germline V gene has CDR1 SGHTS and CDR2 YDEGEE. CDR3 size: 15 residues.